The 3 T cell receptor beta chains presented below share a single source sample, sequenced in a study of molecular identifiers for immune sequencing clone quantification. TCRdb reprocessed the PCR reads with MiXCR, giving one entry per CDR3 protein. Of 79,000 or so distinct CDR3 sequences listed, approximately 23% are singletons. The material sequenced was naive CD8+ T cells from blood, with Jurkat cell RNA spiked in. The subset denotes: FACS-sorted CD8+CD4-CCR7+CD45RA+ naive T cells. Receptor source: a human donor in good health. Some libraries in this study had Jurkat cell RNA spiked in.

In DNA, the CDR3 is TGTGCCAGCAGTGGCGCCTTCGAACTGACAGGAGACTATGGCTACACCTTC. Its translation is CASSGAFELTGDYGYTF. The rearrangement links TRBV6-1 to TRBJ1-2; D possibly corresponds to TRBD1 (6 bases). Germline-derived CDR1 and CDR2 are MNHNS and SASEGT. Trimming pared 4 bases from V and 3 bases from J, leaving 21 bases between. This CDR3 is built from 17 residues.

The chain uses TRBV7-9 and TRBJ2-1, with D unresolved. Trimming took off 3 bases at V and 8 bases at J, with 14 bases between the two ends. Germline-derived CDR1 and CDR2 are SEHNR and FQNEAQ (reference sequence). The CDR3 is made up of 14 amino acids. CDR3 DNA sequence: TGTGCCAGCAGCTTGGGCCTAGGAGATGATGAGCAGTTCTTC. Encoded protein: CASSLGLGDDEQFF.

Concerning this clonotype: A much larger clone differs by one base, so this may be a read error. Lacking the conserved final phenylalanine or tryptophan, this CDR3 likely reflects a read error. V and J are TRBV6-5 and TRBJ2-1; 7 bases match TRBD1. Germline V lookup: CDR1 MNHEY, CDR2 SVGAGI. The V and J ends lost 7 bases and 5 bases, in that order; junction bases with no gene match: 11. This CDR3 comprises 15 residues. The CDR3 spells CASKVPGTVNNEQFL. The CDR3 DNA reads as TGTGCCAGCAAAGTCCCCGGGACAGTTAACAATGAGCAGTTCTTA.